One T cell receptor beta chain is described in this entry. Its antigen is not yet known. No quality values exist for individual bases; no much larger clone is one base distant. Library generation was performed with the immunoSEQ multiplex PCR assay. For most patients, genomic DNA was isolated using the Qiagen DNeasy Blood and Tissue Kit and was shipped frozen to Adaptive Biotechnologies for TCR sequencing. Adaptive Biotechnologies carried out high-throughput TCR-beta CDR3 sequencing of genomic DNA for most patients. Under the source paper's analysis protocol: Adaptive's ImmunoSEQ software was the source of the TCR sequencing data for 18 patients, while a few other patients were processed with MiXCR and VDJtools. To correct CD4 versus CD8 sorting errors, sequences present in both subsets at a frequency ratio below 5:1 were removed. CDR3 nucleotide sequences shared by donor and recipient were removed because the origin of these sequences could not be assigned. At least 2-fold expansion over unstimulated cells and a minimum CFSE-low frequency of 0.002% (template counts) or 0.001% (read counts) were required for clones to be classified as alloreactive. Mappable clones were those detected in sequenced pre-transplant spleen, lymph node, or MLR CFSE-low populations of the donor or recipient. The cumulative frequency of alloreactive clones was calculated as a percentage of all sequences, weighted by copy number. TCRdb carries this immuneACCESS record with in-frame sequences only. Its versions omit some clonotypes, under half of them owing to an unresolved V gene in the studies checked, with the rest unexplained. V and J calls and clone size are as listed in that table; D and trimming were resolved from the DNA. This sample comprises 90,000 to 150,000 clones, 85% to 95% of them detected only once. Over 0.1% of the sample belongs to the ten largest clones.

These data are taken from a study of graft-versus-host responses after intestinal transplantation (dated by TCRdb to 2020 to 2022). Concerning the study at large: The transplants that recipients received were multivisceral, liver-intestinal, or isolated intestinal. A cohort of fewer than 25 intestinal transplant recipients, including one retransplant, was enrolled, and a few patients lacking pretransplant specimens were excluded. Donor T cell macrochimerism was defined as a peak of at least 4% donor T cells among recipient peripheral blood mononuclear cells. Samples from three later patients were sequenced in-house on an Illumina MiSeq with MiXCR processing rather than by the commercial service. Every recipient was given anti-thymocyte globulin induction, then maintenance tacrolimus and steroids for 2 to 3 years. Bulk TCR-beta CDR3 sequencing was used to track graft-versus-host and host-versus-graft alloreactive T cell clones in the graft, circulation and bone marrow after intestinal transplantation. To identify alloreactive clones, pre-transplant mixed lymphocyte reaction products were sequenced and then compared with unstimulated pre-transplant donor and recipient T cells.

Study-level results and caveats: The relatively low number and heterogeneity of intestinal transplant patients limited the conclusions. GvH clones turned up in recipient bone marrow, with some appearing earlier in ileal mucosa or blood, a pattern consistent with an intestinal mucosal origin. In the allografts of patients with donor T cell macrochimerism, GvH to HvG T cell clonal ratios were high. Peak levels of circulating GvH clones were associated with declines in HvG clones early after transplant.

Reading the label with the study, this specimen's time point is: cells obtained before transplantation from donor or recipient. CD3+CD4+ and CD3+CD8+ populations were FACS-sorted from unstimulated pre-transplant donor and recipient cells taken from spleen or lymph nodes. This clonotype was sampled from a human donor who received an intestinal transplant. The sequencing here drew on unstimulated CD4+ T cells sorted from spleen or lymph node cells, taken before intestinal transplant.

The nucleotide sequence is given as TGTGCCAGCAGCCCCCGGACCAGCGGTGAGACCCAGTACTTC. The resulting protein is CASSPRTSGETQYF. The chain is made from TRBV9 and TRBJ2-5; TRBD2 might be the D gene, on 5 matching bases. From cysteine to phenylalanine, the CDR3 is 14 amino acids long. The read is trimmed to its CDR3 DNA, 42 bases read in frame from base 1. A distance of 15 bases separates the germline ends of V and J, which lose 4 bases and 5 bases respectively. The germline V gene yields SGDLS for CDR1 and YYNGEE for CDR2.